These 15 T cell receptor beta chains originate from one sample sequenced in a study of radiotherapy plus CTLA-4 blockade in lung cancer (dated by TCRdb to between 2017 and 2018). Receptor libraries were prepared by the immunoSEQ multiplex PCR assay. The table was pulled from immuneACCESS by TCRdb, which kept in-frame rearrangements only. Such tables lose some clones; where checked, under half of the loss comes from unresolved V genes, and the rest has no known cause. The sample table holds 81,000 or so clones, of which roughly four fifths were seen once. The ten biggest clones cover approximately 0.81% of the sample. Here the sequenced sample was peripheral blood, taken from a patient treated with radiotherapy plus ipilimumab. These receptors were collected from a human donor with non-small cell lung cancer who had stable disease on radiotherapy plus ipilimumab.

The chain's CDR3 is CASSYAGGREKLFF. CDR3 nucleotides: TGTGCCAGCAGTTACGCAGGGGGACGGGAAAAACTGTTTTTT. V gene TRBV6-5 combines with J gene TRBJ1-4, with 7 bases matching TRBD1. V dropped 2 bases and J dropped 8; count of bases not matched to a gene: 5. CDR1 is MNHEY and CDR2 is SVGAGI in the germline V gene. The CDR3 has 14 residues.

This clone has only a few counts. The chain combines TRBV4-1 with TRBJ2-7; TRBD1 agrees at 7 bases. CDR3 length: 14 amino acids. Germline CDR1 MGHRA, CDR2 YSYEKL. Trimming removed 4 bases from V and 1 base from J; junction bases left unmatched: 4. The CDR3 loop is CASSPGDSSYEQYF. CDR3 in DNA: TGCGCCAGCAGCCCCGGGGACAGTTCCTACGAGCAGTACTTC.

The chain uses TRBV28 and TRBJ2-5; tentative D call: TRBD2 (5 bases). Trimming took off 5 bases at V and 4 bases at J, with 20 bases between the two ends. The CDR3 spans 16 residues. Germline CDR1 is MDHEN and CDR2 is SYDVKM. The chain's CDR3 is CASSPGGTGPGETQYF. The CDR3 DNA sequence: TGTGCCAGCAGTCCTGGAGGCACCGGCCCCGGAGAGACCCAGTACTTC.

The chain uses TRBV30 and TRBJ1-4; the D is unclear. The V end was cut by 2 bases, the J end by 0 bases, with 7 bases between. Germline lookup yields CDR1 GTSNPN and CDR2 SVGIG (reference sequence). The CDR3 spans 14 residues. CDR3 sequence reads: CAWSMGTTNEKLFF. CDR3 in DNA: TGTGCCTGGAGTATGGGAACAACTAATGAAAAACTGTTTTTT.

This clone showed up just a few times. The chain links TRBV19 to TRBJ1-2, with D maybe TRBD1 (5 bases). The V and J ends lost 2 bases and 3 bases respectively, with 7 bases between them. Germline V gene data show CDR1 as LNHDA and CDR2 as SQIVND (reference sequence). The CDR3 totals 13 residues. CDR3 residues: CASSIRGDYGYTF. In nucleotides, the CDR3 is TGTGCCAGTAGTATACGGGGGGACTATGGCTACACCTTC.

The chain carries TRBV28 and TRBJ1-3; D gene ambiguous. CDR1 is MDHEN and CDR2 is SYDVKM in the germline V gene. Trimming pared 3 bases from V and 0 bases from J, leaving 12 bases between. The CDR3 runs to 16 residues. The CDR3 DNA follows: TGTGCCAGCAGTTTTCGCCAAAGGGTCTCTGGAAACACCATATATTTT. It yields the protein CASSFRQRVSGNTIYF. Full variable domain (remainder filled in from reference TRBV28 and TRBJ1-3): DVKVTQSSRYLVKRTGEKVFLECVQDMDHENMFWYRQDPGLGLRLIYFSYDVKMKEKGDIPEGYSVSREKKERFSLILESASTNQTSMYLCASSFRQRVSGNTIYFGEGSWLTVV.

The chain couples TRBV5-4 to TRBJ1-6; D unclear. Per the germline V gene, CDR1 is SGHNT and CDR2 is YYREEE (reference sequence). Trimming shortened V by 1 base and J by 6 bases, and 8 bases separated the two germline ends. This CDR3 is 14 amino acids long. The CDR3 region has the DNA TGTGCCAGCAGCTTGCCACAACGTAATTCACCCCTCCACTTT. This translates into CASSLPQRNSPLHF.

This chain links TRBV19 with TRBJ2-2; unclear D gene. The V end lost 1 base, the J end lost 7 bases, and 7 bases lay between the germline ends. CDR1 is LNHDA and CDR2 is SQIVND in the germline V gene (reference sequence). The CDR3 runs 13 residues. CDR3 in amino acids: CASSIAVIGELFF. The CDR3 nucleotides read TGTGCCAGTAGTATAGCTGTCATCGGGGAGCTGTTTTTT.

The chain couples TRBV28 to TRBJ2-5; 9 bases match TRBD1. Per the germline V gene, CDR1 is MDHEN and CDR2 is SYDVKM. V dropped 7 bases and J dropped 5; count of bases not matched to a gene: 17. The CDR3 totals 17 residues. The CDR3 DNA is TGTGCCAGCATCCTGACAGGGGGAGGTCCTGCGGTCGAGACCCAGTACTTC. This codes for CASILTGGGPAVETQYF.

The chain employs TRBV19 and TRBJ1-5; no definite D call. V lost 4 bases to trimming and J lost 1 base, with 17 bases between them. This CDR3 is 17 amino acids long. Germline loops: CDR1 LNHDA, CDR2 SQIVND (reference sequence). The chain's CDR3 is CASSKSQLIRSNQPQHF. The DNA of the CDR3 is TGTGCCAGTAGTAAGTCCCAGCTTATTAGGAGCAATCAGCCCCAGCATTTT.

The CDR3 bases are TGTGCCAGCAGCTTAGCCCCAGGGGCCTTGGCAAGCGAGCAGTTCTTC. It is translated as CASSLAPGALASEQFF. The chain links TRBV11-3 to TRBJ2-1; a weak D match, TRBD1 (6 bases). Looked up from germline, CDR1 is SGHNT and CDR2 is YENEEA. V was trimmed by 1 base and J by 10 bases, leaving 20 bases between them. The CDR3 covers 16 residues. The whole variable domain, filled in from reference TRBV11-3 and TRBJ2-1, reads EAGVVQSPRYKIIEKKQPVAFWCNPISGHNTLYWYLQNLGQGPELLIRYENEEAVDDSQLPKDRFSAERLKGVDSTLKIQPAELGDSAVYLCASSLAPGALASEQFFGPGTRLTVL.

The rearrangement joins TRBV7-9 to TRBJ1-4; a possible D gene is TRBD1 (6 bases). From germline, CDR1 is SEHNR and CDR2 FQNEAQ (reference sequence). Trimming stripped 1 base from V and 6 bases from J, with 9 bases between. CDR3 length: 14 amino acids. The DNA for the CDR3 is TGTGCCAGCAGCTTAGGAGGGGGGTATGAAAAACTGTTTTTT. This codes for CASSLGGGYEKLFF.

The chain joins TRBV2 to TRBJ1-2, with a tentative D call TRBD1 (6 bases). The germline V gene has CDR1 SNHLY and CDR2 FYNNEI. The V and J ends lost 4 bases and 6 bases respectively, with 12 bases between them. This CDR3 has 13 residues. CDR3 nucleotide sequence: TGTGCCAGCAGTGCCGGGACACTTAATGGCTACACCTTC. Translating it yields CASSAGTLNGYTF.

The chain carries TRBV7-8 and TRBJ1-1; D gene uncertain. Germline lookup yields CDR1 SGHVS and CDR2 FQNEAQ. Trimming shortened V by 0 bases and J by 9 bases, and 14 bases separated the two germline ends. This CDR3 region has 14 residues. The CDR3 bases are TGTGCCAGCAGCTTAGCGTCTTCTGGGCCCCAAGCTTTCTTT. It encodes CASSLASSGPQAFF.

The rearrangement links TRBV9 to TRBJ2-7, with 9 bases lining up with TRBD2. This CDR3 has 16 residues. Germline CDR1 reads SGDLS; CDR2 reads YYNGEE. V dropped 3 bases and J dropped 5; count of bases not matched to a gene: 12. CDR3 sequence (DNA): TGTGCCAGCAGCGACCCCCGGGCGGGAGGGCCCCACGAGCAGTACTTC. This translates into CASSDPRAGGPHEQYF. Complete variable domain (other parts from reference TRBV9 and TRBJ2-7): DSGVTQTPKHLITATGQRVTLRCSPRSGDLSVYWYQQSLDQGLQFLIQYYNGEERAKGNILERFSAQQFPDLHSELNLSSLELGDSALYFCASSDPRAGGPHEQYFGPGTRLTVT.